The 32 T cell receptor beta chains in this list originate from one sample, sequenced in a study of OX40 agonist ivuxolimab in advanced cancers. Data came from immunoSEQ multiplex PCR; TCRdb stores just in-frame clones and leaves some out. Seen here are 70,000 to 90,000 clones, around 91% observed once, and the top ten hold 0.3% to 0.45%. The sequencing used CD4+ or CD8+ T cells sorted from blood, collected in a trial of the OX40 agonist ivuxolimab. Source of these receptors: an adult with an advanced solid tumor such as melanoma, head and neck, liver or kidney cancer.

The CDR3, as DNA: TGTGCCAGTAGTATTTTTCGGGAGATTGGCACCGGGGAGCTGTTTTTT. Its translation is CASSIFREIGTGELFF. V is TRBV19 and J is TRBJ2-2, with D possibly being TRBD2 (6 bases). Between the trimmed V and J ends, which lost 3 bases and 4 bases, there was a span of 15 bases. Germline CDR1 LNHDA, CDR2 SQIVND (reference sequence). The CDR3 runs 16 residues.

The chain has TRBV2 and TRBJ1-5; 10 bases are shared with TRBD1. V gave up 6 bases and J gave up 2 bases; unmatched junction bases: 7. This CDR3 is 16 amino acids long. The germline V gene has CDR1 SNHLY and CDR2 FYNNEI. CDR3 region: CASSRQGAGGNQPQHF. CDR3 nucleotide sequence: TGTGCCAGCAGCCGACAGGGGGCGGGTGGCAATCAGCCCCAGCATTTT.

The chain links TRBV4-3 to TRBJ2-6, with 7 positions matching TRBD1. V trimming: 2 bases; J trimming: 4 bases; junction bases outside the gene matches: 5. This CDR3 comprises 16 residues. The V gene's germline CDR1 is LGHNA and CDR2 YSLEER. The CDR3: CASSQNTGAGANVLTF. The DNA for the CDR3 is TGCGCCAGCAGCCAAAATACAGGGGCGGGGGCCAACGTCCTGACTTTC.

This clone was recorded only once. CDR3 in DNA: TGTGCCACGGGGGCCTACGAGCAGTACTTC. Translating it yields CATGAYEQYF. The chain joins TRBV6-1 to TRBJ2-7; TRBD2 is a possible D gene (6 bases). The ends were cut back, 10 bases at V and 2 bases at J, with 6 bases in the middle. This CDR3 has 10 residues. The germline V gene has CDR1 MNHNS and CDR2 SASEGT.

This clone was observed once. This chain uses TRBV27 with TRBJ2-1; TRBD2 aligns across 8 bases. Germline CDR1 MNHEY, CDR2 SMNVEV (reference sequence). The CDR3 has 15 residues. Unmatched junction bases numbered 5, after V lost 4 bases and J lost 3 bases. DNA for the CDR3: TGTGCCAGCAGTTCATCGGGGACTAGCTACAATGAGCAGTTCTTC. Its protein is CASSSSGTSYNEQFF.

DNA for the CDR3: TGCAGTGCTAGAATTGGTCCGGAGTTCTTC. Translation gives CSARIGPEFF. The chain carries TRBV20-1 and TRBJ2-1; D remains ambiguous. The CDR3 has 10 amino acids. In germline, CDR1 is DFQATT, CDR2 SNEGSKA (reference sequence). The V gene lost 2 bases and the J gene lost 14 bases, with 10 bases spanning the gap.

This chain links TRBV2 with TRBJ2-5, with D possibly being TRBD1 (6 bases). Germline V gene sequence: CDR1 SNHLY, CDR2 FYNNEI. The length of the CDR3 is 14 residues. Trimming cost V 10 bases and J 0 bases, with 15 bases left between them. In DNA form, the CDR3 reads TGTGCCAACAGACAGGCCTCGTACCAAGAGACCCAGTACTTC. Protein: CANRQASYQETQYF. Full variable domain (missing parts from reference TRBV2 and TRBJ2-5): EPEVTQTPSHQVTQMGQEVILRCVPISNHLYFYWYRQILGQKVEFLVSFYNNEISEKSEIFDDQFSVERPDGSNFTLKIRSTKLEDSAMYFCANRQASYQETQYFGPGTRLLVL.

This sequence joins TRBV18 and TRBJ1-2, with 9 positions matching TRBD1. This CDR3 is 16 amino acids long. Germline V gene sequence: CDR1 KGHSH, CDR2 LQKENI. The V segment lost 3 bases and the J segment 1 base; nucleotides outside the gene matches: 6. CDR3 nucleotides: TGTGCCAGCTCACCCTACCGACAGGGGGGTAACTATGGCTACACCTTC. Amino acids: CASSPYRQGGNYGYTF. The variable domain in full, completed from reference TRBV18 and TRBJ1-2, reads NAGVMQNPRHLVRRRGQEARLRCSPMKGHSHVYWYRQLPEEGLKFMVYLQKENIIDESGMPKERFSAEFPKEGPSILRIQQVVRGDSAAYFCASSPYRQGGNYGYTFGSGTRLTVV.

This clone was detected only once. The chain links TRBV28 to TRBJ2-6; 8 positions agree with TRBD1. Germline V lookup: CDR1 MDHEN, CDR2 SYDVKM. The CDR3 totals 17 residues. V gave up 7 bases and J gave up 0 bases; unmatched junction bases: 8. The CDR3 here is CASTPWTGSSGANVLTF. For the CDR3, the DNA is TGTGCCAGCACCCCTTGGACAGGGAGCTCTGGGGCCAACGTCCTGACTTTC.

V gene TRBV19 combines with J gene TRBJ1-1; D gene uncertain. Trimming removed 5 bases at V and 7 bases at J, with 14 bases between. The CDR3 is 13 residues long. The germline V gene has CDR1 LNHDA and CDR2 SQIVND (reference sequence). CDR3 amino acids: CASSLVGRGEAFF. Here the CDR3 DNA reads TGTGCCAGTAGTTTAGTCGGGCGTGGTGAAGCTTTCTTT.

The CDR3 loop is CASTPGRMNTEAFF. Here the CDR3 DNA reads TGTGCCAGCACGCCGGGACGGATGAACACTGAAGCTTTCTTT. The V and J genes are TRBV25-1 and TRBJ1-1; tentatively, D is TRBD1 (5 bases). V gave up 7 bases and J gave up 0 bases, with 12 bases separating them. This CDR3 contains 14 residues. CDR1 and CDR2 from the germline V gene are MGHDK and SYGVNS.

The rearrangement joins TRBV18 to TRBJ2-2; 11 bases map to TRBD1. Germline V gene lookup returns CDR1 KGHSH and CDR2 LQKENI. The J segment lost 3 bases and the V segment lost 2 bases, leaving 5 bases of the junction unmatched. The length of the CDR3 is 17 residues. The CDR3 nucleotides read TGTGCCAGCTCACCAAGGACAGGGGGCGCGGACACCGGGGAGCTGTTTTTT. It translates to CASSPRTGGADTGELFF.

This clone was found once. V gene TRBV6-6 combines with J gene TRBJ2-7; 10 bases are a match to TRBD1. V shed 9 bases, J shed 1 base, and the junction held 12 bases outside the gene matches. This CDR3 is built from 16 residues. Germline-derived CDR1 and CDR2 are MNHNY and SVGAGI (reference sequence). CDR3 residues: CASTSLGQGMSYEQYF. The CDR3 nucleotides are TGTGCCAGTACTTCGCTGGGACAGGGGATGTCCTACGAGCAGTACTTC.

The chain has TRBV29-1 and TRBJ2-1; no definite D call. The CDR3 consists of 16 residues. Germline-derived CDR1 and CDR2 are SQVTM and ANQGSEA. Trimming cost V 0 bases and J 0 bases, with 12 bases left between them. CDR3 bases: TGCAGCGTTGAAGATCAGCGCGCGAACTCCTACAATGAGCAGTTCTTC. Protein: CSVEDQRANSYNEQFF.

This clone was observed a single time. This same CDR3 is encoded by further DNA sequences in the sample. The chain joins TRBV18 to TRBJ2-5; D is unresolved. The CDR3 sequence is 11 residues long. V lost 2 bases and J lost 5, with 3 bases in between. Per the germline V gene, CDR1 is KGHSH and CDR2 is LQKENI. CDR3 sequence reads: CASSPDETQYF. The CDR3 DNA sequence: TGTGCCAGCTCACCAGACGAGACCCAGTACTTC.

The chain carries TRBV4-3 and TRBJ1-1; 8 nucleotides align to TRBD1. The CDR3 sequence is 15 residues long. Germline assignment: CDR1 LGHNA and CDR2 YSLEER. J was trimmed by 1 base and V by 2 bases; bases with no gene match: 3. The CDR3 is CASSQRTGWNTEAFF. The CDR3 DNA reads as TGCGCCAGCAGCCAACGGACAGGGTGGAACACTGAAGCTTTCTTT.

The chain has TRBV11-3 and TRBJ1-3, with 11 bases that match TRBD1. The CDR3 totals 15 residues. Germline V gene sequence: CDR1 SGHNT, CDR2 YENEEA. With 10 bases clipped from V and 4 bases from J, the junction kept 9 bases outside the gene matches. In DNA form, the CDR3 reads TGTGCCACTTCGCCCGGGACAGGGGGAGGAAACACCATATATTTT. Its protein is CATSPGTGGGNTIYF.

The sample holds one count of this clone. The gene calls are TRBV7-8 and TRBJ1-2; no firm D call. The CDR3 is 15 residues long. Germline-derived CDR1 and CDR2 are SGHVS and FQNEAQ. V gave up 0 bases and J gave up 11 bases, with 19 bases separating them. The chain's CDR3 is CASSLARYEVLQYTF. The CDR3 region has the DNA TGTGCCAGCAGCTTAGCGCGGTATGAGGTGCTTCAGTACACCTTC.

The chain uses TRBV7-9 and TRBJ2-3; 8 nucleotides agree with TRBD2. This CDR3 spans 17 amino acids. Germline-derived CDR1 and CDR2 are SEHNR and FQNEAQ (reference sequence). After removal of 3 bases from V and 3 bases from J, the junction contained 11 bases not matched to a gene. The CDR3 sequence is CASSFRGSGSVTDTQYF. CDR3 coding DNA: TGTGCCAGCAGCTTCCGGGGAAGCGGGAGCGTAACAGATACGCAGTATTTT.

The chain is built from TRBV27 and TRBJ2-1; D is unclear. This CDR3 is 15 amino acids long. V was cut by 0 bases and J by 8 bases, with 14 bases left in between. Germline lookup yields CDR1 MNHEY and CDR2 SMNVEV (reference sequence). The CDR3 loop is CASSLSYKGADEQFF. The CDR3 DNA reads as TGTGCCAGCAGTTTATCGTACAAAGGCGCGGATGAGCAGTTCTTC.

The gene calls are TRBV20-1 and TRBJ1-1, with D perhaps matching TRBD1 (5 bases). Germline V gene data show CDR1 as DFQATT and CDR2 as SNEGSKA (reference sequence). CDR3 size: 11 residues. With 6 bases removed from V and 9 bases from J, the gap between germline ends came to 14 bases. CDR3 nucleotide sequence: TGCAGTGCCTTATCGGGACGTAAAGCTTTCTTT. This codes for CSALSGRKAFF.

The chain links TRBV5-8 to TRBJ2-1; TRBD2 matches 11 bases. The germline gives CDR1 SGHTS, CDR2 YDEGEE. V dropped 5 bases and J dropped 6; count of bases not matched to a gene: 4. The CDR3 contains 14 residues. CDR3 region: CASRLAGGPNEQFF. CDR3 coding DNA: TGTGCCAGCAGGTTAGCGGGAGGGCCCAATGAGCAGTTCTTC.

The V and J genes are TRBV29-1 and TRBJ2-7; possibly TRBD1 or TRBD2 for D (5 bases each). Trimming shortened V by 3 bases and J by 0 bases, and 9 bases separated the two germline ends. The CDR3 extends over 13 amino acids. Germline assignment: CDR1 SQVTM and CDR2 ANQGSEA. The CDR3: CSVDGTPSYEQYF. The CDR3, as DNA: TGCAGCGTTGACGGGACGCCCTCCTACGAGCAGTACTTC.

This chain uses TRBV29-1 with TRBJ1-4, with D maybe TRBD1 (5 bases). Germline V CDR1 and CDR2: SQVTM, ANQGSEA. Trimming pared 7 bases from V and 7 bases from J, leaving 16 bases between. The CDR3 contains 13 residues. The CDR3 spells CSGGVQGAEKLFF. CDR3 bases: TGCAGCGGGGGGGTGCAGGGCGCTGAAAAACTGTTTTTT.

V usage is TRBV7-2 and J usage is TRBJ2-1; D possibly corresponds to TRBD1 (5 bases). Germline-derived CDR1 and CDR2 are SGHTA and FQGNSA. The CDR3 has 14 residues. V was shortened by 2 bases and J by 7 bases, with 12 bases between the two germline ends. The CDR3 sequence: CASSLSMGLNEQFF. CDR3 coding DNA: TGTGCCAGCAGCTTAAGTATGGGGCTTAATGAGCAGTTCTTC.

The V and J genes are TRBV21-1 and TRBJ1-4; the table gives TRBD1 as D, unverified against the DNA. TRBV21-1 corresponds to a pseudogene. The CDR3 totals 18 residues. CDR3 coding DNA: TGTGCCAGCAGCAAAGGGACACGCAGTCCAACAACTAATGAAAAACTGTTTTTT. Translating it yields CASSKGTRSPTTNEKLFF.

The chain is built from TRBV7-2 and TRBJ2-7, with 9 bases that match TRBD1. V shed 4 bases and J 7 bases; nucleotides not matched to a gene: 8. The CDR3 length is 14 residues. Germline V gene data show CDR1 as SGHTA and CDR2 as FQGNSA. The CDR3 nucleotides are TGTGCCAGCAGCTCCGGGACAGGGAGAATGGAGCAGTACTTC. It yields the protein CASSSGTGRMEQYF.

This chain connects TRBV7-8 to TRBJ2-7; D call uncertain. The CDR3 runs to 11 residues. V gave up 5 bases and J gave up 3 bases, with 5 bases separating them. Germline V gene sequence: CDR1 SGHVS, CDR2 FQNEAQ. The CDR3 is CASSTIYEQYF. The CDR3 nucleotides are TGTGCCAGCAGCACAATCTACGAGCAGTACTTC.

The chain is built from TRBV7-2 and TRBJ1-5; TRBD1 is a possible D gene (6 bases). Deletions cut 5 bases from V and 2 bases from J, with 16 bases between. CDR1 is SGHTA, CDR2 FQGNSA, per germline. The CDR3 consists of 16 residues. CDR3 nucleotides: TGTGCCAGCAGCCCTGTTGGGGGGCTCGGCAATCAGCCCCAGCATTTT. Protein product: CASSPVGGLGNQPQHF.

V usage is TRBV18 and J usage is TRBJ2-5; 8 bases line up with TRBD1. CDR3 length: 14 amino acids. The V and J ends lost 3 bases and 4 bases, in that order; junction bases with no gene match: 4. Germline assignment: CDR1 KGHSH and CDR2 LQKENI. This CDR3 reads CASSPDRVGETQYF. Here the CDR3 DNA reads TGTGCCAGCTCACCGGACAGGGTAGGAGAGACCCAGTACTTC. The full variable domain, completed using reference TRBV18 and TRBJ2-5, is NAGVMQNPRHLVRRRGQEARLRCSPMKGHSHVYWYRQLPEEGLKFMVYLQKENIIDESGMPKERFSAEFPKEGPSILRIQQVVRGDSAAYFCASSPDRVGETQYFGPGTRLLVL.

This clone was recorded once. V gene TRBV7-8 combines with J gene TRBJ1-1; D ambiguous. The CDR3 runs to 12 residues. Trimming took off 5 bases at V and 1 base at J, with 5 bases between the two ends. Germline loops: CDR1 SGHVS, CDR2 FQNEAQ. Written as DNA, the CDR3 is TGTGCCAGCAGCCCGCAGAACACTGAAGCTTTCTTT. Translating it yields CASSPQNTEAFF.

CDR3: CATRRAGDPGELFF. CDR3 DNA sequence: TGTGCCACCCGGCGGGCGGGAGACCCCGGGGAGCTGTTTTTT. The chain employs TRBV25-1 and TRBJ2-2, with 7 bases identical to TRBD2. The V segment lost 10 bases and the J segment 6 bases; nucleotides outside the gene matches: 11. This CDR3 has 14 residues. Germline CDR1 is MGHDK and CDR2 is SYGVNS.